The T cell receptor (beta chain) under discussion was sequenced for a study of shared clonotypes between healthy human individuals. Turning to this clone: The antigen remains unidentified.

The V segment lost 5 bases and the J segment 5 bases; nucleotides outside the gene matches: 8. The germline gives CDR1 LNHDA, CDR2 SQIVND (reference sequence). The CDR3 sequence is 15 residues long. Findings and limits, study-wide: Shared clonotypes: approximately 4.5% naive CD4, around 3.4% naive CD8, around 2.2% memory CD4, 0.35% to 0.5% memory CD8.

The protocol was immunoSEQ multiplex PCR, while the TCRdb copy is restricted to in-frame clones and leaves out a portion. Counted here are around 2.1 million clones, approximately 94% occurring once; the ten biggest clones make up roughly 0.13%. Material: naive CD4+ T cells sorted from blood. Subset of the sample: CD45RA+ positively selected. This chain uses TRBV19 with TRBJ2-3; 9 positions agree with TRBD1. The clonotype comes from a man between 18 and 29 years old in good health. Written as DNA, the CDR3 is TGTGCCAGTAGTCCCCACAGGGGGCAGGGAGATACGCAGTATTTT. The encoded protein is CASSPHRGQGDTQYF.